Listed below are T cell receptor beta chains from one sample, sequenced in a study of shared T cell receptors in the human thymus. Using immunoSEQ multiplex PCR, the repertoire was profiled, and TCRdb retains in-frame clones only, with some absent. The data hold around 730,000 clones, with approximately 85% observed a single time. This same sample was also part of a study on human thymus T cells.

Source material: thymocytes. The receptors shown here come from a girl in the first two years of life with a congenital heart defect. Both conserved end residues are part of each CDR3. A D gene is named only where the DNA matches it firmly. Expanded clones are given a class, and other clones once, few, many or no size at all.

J: TRBJ1-1; D: -; size: -; V: TRBV21-1; CDR3: CAKTLYRTGGTEAFF; DNA: TGTGCCAAGACACTTTACAGGACAGGGGGTACTGAAGCTTTCTTT
J: TRBJ2-2; D: -; size: -; V: TRBV28; CDR3: CASEGTGELFF; DNA: TGTGCCAGTGAGGGCACCGGGGAGCTGTTTTTT
J: TRBJ2-7; D: -; size: -; V: TRBV6-5; CDR3: CASRFTGRQYF; DNA: TGTGCCAGCAGGTTCACAGGGAGGCAGTACTTC
J: TRBJ2-7; D: TRBD1; size: -; V: TRBV5-1; CDR3: CASAGTGFYEQYF; DNA: TGCGCCAGCGCCGGGACAGGCTTCTACGAGCAGTACTTC
J: TRBJ2-7; D: TRBD1; size: -; V: TRBV28; CDR3: CASSPGQGVGPYEQYF; DNA: TGTGCCAGCAGTCCCGGACAGGGCGTAGGGCCCTACGAGCAGTACTTC
J: TRBJ1-2; D: -; size: -; V: TRBV7-2; CDR3: CASSFRVRPPQSYTF; DNA: TGTGCCAGCAGCTTCAGGGTTCGACCCCCTCAGAGCTACACCTTC
J: TRBJ2-1; D: TRBD2; size: -; V: TRBV5-6; CDR3: CASSRHRKRGLTYNEQFF; DNA: TGTGCCAGCAGCCGACACCGAAAGCGGGGGCTGACCTACAATGAGCAGTTCTTC
J: TRBJ1-1; D: -; size: once; V: TRBV15; CDR3: CATSSRLVNTEAFF; DNA: TGTGCCACCAGCAGTCGACTGGTGAACACTGAAGCTTTCTTT
J: TRBJ2-7; D: -; size: -; V: TRBV7-2; CDR3: CASSFGLVSYEQYF; DNA: TGTGCCAGCAGCTTCGGACTCGTCTCCTACGAGCAGTACTTC
J: TRBJ1-2; D: -; size: -; V: TRBV13; CDR3: CASSFDRYSNYGYTF; DNA: TGTGCCAGCAGCTTCGATCGTTACAGTAACTATGGCTACACCTTC
J: TRBJ2-7; D: -; size: -; V: TRBV12-5; CDR3: CASGLVNRQTLYEQYF; DNA: TGTGCTAGTGGTTTGGTAAACCGACAGACTCTCTACGAGCAGTACTTC
J: TRBJ1-6; D: TRBD1; size: -; V: TRBV6-1; CDR3: CASSEGTGEIGDSPLHF; DNA: TGTGCCAGCAGTGAAGGGACAGGGGAAATAGGGGATTCACCCCTCCACTTT
J: TRBJ1-1; D: -; size: once; V: TRBV4-1; CDR3: CASSHEPRDLRRGTEAFF; DNA: TGCGCCAGCAGCCATGAACCCCGGGACTTACGGAGGGGTACTGAAGCTTTCTTT
J: TRBJ2-7; D: TRBD1; size: once; V: TRBV4-1; CDR3: CASSARQGNDEQYF; DNA: TGCGCCAGCAGCGCAAGACAGGGAAACGACGAGCAGTACTTC
J: TRBJ2-2; D: TRBD2; size: -; V: TRBV5-1; CDR3: CASSWGSGGGTGELFF; DNA: TGCGCCAGCAGCTGGGGAAGCGGGGGCGGCACCGGGGAGCTGTTTTTT
J: TRBJ1-6; D: -; size: -; V: TRBV9; CDR3: CASSPRGGDYNSPLHF; DNA: TGTGCCAGCAGCCCCCGGGGGGGAGATTATAATTCACCCCTCCACTTT
J: TRBJ1-2; D: TRBD1; size: -; V: TRBV6-5; CDR3: CASRSGGSYGYTF; DNA: TGTGCCAGCAGATCAGGGGGCAGCTATGGCTACACCTTC
J: TRBJ2-5; D: TRBD1; size: -; V: TRBV6-6; CDR3: CASSMSGGWVETQYF; DNA: TGTGCCAGCAGTATGTCAGGGGGCTGGGTAGAGACCCAGTACTTC
J: TRBJ1-1; D: -; size: -; V: TRBV9; CDR3: CASSVGPRASEAFF; DNA: TGTGCCAGCAGCGTAGGTCCCAGGGCGTCTGAAGCTTTCTTT
J: TRBJ2-2; D: -; size: -; V: TRBV4-1; CDR3: CASSQGGPMGLVAGELFF; DNA: TGCGCCAGCAGCCAAGGCGGCCCGATGGGGCTAGTCGCCGGGGAGCTGTTTTTT
J: TRBJ1-5; D: TRBD1; size: -; V: TRBV28; CDR3: CASSLQGAALTTNQPQHF; DNA: TGTGCCAGCAGTTTACAGGGGGCGGCACTAACTACCAATCAGCCCCAGCATTTT
J: TRBJ1-2; D: TRBD1; size: -; V: TRBV29-1; CDR3: CSVRDRGVANYGYTF; DNA: TGCAGCGTCCGGGACAGGGGGGTAGCTAACTATGGCTACACCTTC
J: TRBJ1-5; D: TRBD1; size: -; V: TRBV5-1; CDR3: CASSPGTGYQPQHF; DNA: TGCGCCAGCAGCCCCGGGACAGGATATCAGCCCCAGCATTTT
J: TRBJ1-4; D: -; size: -; V: TRBV27; CDR3: CASSWQGRGKLFF; DNA: TGTGCCAGCAGTTGGCAGGGTAGAGGAAAACTGTTTTTT
J: TRBJ2-5; D: TRBD2; size: few; V: TRBV2; CDR3: CASSVSGGGAGFETQYF; DNA: TGTGCCAGCAGTGTCTCGGGCGGGGGGGCCGGGTTCGAGACCCAGTACTTC
J: TRBJ2-1; D: TRBD1; size: few; V: TRBV10-1; CDR3: CASSCGQGAREQFF; DNA: TGCGCCAGCAGCTGTGGACAGGGGGCGAGGGAGCAGTTCTTC
J: TRBJ2-3; D: -; size: -; V: TRBV6-5; CDR3: CASTPTRASTDTQYF; DNA: TGTGCCAGCACCCCCACCCGCGCTTCCACAGATACGCAGTATTTT
J: TRBJ2-7; D: TRBD1; size: -; V: TRBV7-3; CDR3: CASSLTRETGGAFGQYF; DNA: TGTGCCAGCAGCTTAACGAGGGAGACAGGGGGCGCGTTTGGGCAGTACTTC